Listed below are T cell receptor beta chains from one sample, sequenced in a study of cytotoxic CD8 clonotypes in ibrutinib-treated CLL. Only in-frame clones appear in the TCRdb table, and some are missing; sequencing was by immunoSEQ multiplex PCR. The sample yields 150,000 to 250,000 clones, over 55% seen once. Sequencing used PBMCs, obtained after 24 months of ibrutinib treatment. Source of these receptors: a human donor with chronic lymphocytic leukemia. The CDR3 runs from the conserved cysteine through the conserved F or W. A D gene is named only where the DNA matches it firmly. Clone sizes are given selectively: once, few, many, or a class where the clone is expanded.

>-|TRBJ2-3|TRBV4-2|-
TGTGCCAGCAGCCAGACCCCTGGGGGAGGCACAGATACGCAGTATTTT
CASSQTPGGGTDTQYF
>-|TRBJ1-5|TRBV5-6|-
TGTGCCAGCAGCTTGTCTAGCAATCAGCCCCAGCATTTT
CASSLSSNQPQHF
>-|TRBJ2-7|TRBV6-5|-
TGTGCCGGTGGCAGGACGGTCTACGAGCAGTACTTC
CAGGRTVYEQYF
>-|TRBJ1-2|TRBV6-1|-
TGTGCCAGCAGTGAAGAGCGGGGTAACTTTGTGAGCTATGGCTACACCTTC
CASSEERGNFVSYGYTF
>-|TRBJ2-1|TRBV13|-
TGTGCCAGCAGCTCCCAATCTAACAAGCTCTACAATGAGCAGTTCTTC
CASSSQSNKLYNEQFF
>-|TRBJ1-2|TRBV5-1|-
TGCGCCAGCAGCTACGAGGGACACGCATATGGCTACACCTTC
CASSYEGHAYGYTF
>-|TRBJ1-5|TRBV10-3|few
TGTGCCATCACCCCAAGGGGCCAGGATCAGCCCCAGCATTTT
CAITPRGQDQPQHF
>TRBD1|TRBJ2-7|TRBV27|-
TGTGCCAGCGGAAGCTTGGGACAGGGGGCCTACGAGCAGTACTTC
CASGSLGQGAYEQYF
>-|TRBJ2-1|TRBV6-1|-
TGTGCCAGCAGCCCCTTATTTGGAGTAAATGAGCAGTTCTTC
CASSPLFGVNEQFF
>-|TRBJ2-2|TRBV4-2|few
TGTGCCAGCAGCCTCTCCGGGACGGACACCGGGGAGCTGTTTTTT
CASSLSGTDTGELFF
>-|TRBJ1-1|TRBV7-9|-
TGTGCCAGCAGCTTAGCGCTCGGGCTTAAGAACACTGAAGCTTTCTTT
CASSLALGLKNTEAFF
>-|TRBJ2-7|TRBV4-3|-
TGCGCCAGCAGCCAAGATATGGGACAAGGCTACGAGCAGTACTTC
CASSQDMGQGYEQYF
>-|TRBJ2-3|TRBV18|-
TGTGCCAGCTCACTGCTTGATGAGGCTACGCAGTATTTT
CASSLLDEATQYF
>TRBD2|TRBJ2-1|TRBV4-2|-
TGTGCCAGCAGCCGACAAGGGACTAGCGGGAAATCCTACAATGAGCAGTTCTTC
CASSRQGTSGKSYNEQFF
>TRBD1|TRBJ2-2|TRBV5-6|-
TGTGCCAGCAGCTCGGACAGGGGGCGAGGCGGGGAGCTGTTTTTT
CASSSDRGRGGELFF
>TRBD2|TRBJ2-5|TRBV9|once
TGTGCCAGCAGCCCGAGTGGAGCGGGACTACAAGAGACCCAGTACTTC
CASSPSGAGLQETQYF
>-|TRBJ2-2|TRBV27|-
TGTGCCAGCAGTTTGGACAGAGACACCGGGGAGCTGTTTTTT
CASSLDRDTGELFF
>-|TRBJ1-2|TRBV5-6|once
TGTGCCAGCAGCTTGGCCGAGCAGAGGGACATCAACTATGGCTACACCTTC
CASSLAEQRDINYGYTF
>TRBD1|TRBJ1-2|TRBV2|-
TGTGCCAGCAGTTGGGACAGAGACGGCTATGGCTACACCTTC
CASSWDRDGYGYTF
>TRBD1|TRBJ2-2|TRBV11-2|once
TGTGCCAGCAGCTTAACAGGGGGCTGGACCGGGGAGCTGTTTTTT
CASSLTGGWTGELFF
>-|TRBJ1-1|TRBV5-1|once
TGCGCCAGCAAGGAGGACGGGGACACTGAAGCTTTCTTT
CASKEDGDTEAFF
>-|TRBJ1-1|TRBV4-1|-
TGCGCCAGCAGCCTCAACTGGGGACTGCCGGGAGCTTTCTTT
CASSLNWGLPGAFF
>TRBD1|TRBJ2-7|TRBV28|-
TGTGCCAGCACCGGGACAGGGGCCTACGAGCAGTACTTC
CASTGTGAYEQYF
>TRBD1|TRBJ1-5|TRBV4-2|few
TGTGCCAGCAGCCAAGCCGGGACAGGGGGCGTTCAGCCCCAGCATTTT
CASSQAGTGGVQPQHF
>-|TRBJ1-1|TRBV9|-
TGTGCCAGCACCCCCCGTATTGGGGGCACTGAAGCTTTCTTT
CASTPRIGGTEAFF